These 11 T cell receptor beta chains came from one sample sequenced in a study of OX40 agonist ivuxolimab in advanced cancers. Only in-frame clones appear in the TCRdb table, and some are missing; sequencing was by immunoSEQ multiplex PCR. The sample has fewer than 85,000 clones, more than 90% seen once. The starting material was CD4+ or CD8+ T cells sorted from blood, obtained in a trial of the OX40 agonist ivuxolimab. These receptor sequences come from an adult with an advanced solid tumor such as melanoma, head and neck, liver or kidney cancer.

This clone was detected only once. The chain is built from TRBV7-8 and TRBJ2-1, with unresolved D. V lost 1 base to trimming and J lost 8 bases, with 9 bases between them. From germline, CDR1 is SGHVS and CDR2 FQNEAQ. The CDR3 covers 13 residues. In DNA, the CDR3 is TGTGCCAGCAGCTTAGATTCCTTTCATGAGCAGTTCTTC. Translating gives CASSLDSFHEQFF.

CDR3 residues: CAISPPGQGHNGYTF. DNA for the CDR3: TGTGCCATCAGTCCCCCCGGGCAGGGTCATAATGGCTACACCTTC. The chain joins TRBV10-3 to TRBJ1-2; maybe TRBD1 (5 bases). Germline-derived CDR1 and CDR2 are ENHRY and SYGVKD. This CDR3 has 15 amino acids. Trimming removed 5 bases at V and 6 bases at J, with 19 bases between.

The CDR3 here is CAISALGTGVNSGNTIYF. CDR3 DNA: TGTGCCATCAGTGCGCTCGGGACAGGGGTCAATTCTGGAAACACCATATATTTT. The rearrangement links TRBV10-3 to TRBJ1-3, with TRBD1 matching over 10 bases. The CDR3 is made up of 18 amino acids. V lost 4 bases to trimming and J lost 1 base; unmatched junction nucleotides: 10. The germline CDR1 and CDR2 sequences are ENHRY and SYGVKD.

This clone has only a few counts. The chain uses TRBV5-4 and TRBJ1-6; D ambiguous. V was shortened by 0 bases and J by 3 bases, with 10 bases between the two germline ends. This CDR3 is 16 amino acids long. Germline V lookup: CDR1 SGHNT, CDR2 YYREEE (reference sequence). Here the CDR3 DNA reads TGTGCCAGCAGCTTGGCCCCCCGGAACTATAATTCACCCCTCCACTTT. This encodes CASSLAPRNYNSPLHF. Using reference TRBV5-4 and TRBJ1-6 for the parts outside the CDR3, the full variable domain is ETGVTQSPTHLIKTRGQQVTLRCSSQSGHNTVSWYQQALGQGPQFIFQYYREEENGRGNFPPRFSGLQFPNYSSELNVNALELDDSALYLCASSLAPRNYNSPLHFGNGTRLTVT.

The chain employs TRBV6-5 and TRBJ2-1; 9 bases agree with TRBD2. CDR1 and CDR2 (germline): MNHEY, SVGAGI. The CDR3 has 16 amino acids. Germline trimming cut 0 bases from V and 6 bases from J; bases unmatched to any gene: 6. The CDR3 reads CASSYSSGGGANEQFF. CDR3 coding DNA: TGTGCCAGCAGTTACTCGAGTGGCGGGGGGGCCAATGAGCAGTTCTTC.

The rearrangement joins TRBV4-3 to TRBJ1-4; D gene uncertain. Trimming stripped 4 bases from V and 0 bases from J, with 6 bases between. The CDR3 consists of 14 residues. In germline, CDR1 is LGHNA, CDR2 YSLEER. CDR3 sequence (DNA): TGCGCCAGCAGCCTCAGGACAACTAATGAAAAACTGTTTTTT. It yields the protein CASSLRTTNEKLFF.

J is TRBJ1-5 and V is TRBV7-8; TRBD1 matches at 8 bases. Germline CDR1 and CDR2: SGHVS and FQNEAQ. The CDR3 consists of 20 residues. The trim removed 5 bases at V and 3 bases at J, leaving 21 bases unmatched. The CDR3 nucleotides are TGTGCCAGCAGCACTAGGGTTCTCGGGACAGGAGAACTTTCCAATCAGCCCCAGCATTTT. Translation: CASSTRVLGTGELSNQPQHF.

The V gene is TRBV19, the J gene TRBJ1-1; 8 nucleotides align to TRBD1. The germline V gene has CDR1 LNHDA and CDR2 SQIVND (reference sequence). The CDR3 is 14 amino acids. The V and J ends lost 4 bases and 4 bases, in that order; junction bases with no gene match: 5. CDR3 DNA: TGTGCCAGTAGTACGACAGGGGTCGTCACTGAAGCTTTCTTT. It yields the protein CASSTTGVVTEAFF.

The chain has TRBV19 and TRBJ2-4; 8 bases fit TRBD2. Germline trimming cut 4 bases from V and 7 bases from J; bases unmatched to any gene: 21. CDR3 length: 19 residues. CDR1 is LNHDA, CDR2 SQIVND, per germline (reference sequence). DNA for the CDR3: TGTGCCAGTAGTACCCTCCAAGGACTAGCTGGATCTGCTGAGAACATTCAGTACTTC. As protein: CASSTLQGLAGSAENIQYF.

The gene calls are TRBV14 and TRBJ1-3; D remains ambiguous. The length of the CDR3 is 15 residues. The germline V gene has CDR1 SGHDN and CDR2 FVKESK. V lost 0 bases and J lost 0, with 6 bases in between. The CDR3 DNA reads TGTGCCAGCAGCCAAGAGCAATACTCTGGAAACACCATATATTTT. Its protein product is CASSQEQYSGNTIYF.

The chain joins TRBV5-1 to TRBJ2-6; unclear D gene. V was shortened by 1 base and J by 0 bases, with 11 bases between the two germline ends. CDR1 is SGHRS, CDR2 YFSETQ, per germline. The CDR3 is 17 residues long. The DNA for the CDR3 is TGCGCCAGCAGCTTGTTGGCAGCAGCCTCTGGGGCCAACGTCCTGACTTTC. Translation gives CASSLLAAASGANVLTF.